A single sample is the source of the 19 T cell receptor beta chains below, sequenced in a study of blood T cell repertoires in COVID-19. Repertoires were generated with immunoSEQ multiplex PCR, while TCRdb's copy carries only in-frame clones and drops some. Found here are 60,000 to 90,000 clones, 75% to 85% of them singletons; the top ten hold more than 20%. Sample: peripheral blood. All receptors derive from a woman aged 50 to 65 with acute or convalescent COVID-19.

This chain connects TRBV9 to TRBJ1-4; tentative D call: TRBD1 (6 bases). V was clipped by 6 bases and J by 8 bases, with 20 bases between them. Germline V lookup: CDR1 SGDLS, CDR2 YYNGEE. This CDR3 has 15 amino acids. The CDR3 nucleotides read TGTGCCAGCACCAGAAGGGGGGGGGATCGGGAAAAACTGTTTTTT. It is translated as CASTRRGGDREKLFF.

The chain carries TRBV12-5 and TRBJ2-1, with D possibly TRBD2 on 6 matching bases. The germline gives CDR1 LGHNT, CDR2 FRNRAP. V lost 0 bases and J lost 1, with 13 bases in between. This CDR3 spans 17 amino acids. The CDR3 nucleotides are TGTGCTAGTGGTTTGGTACTGGGGGGTGGGTCCTACAATGAGCAGTTCTTC. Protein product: CASGLVLGGGSYNEQFF.

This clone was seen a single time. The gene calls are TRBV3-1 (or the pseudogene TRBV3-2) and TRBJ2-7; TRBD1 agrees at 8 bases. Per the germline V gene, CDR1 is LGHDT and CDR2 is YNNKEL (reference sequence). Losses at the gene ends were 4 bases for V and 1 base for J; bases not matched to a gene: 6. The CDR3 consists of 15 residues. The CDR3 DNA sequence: TGTGCCAGCAGCCCTGGGGACAGGAGATCCTACGAGCAGTACTTC. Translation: CASSPGDRRSYEQYF.

The CDR3 is CASSFHRGDGNTIYF. Here the CDR3 DNA reads TGTGCCAGCAGCTTTCACAGGGGGGATGGAAACACCATATATTTT. This sequence joins TRBV7-3 and TRBJ1-3; TRBD1 matches 8 bases. The V gene's germline CDR1 is SGHTA and CDR2 FQGTGA. The CDR3 spans 15 residues. The trim removed 3 bases at V and 3 bases at J, leaving 4 bases unmatched.

The CDR3 reads CASSQAFSGRSNTGELFF. CDR3 coding DNA: TGTGCCAGCAGCCAAGCGTTTAGCGGGAGGTCCAACACCGGGGAGCTGTTTTTT. This chain joins TRBV14 and TRBJ2-2; 10 bases are a match to TRBD2. Germline-derived CDR1 and CDR2 are SGHDN and FVKESK. The ends lost 1 base at V and 2 bases at J; junction bases unmatched: 7. The length of the CDR3 is 18 residues.

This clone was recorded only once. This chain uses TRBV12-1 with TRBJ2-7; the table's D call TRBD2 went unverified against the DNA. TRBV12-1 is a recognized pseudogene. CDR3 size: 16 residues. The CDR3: CASSSIRDSNIYEQYF. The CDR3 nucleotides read TGTGCCAGCAGCTCGATCCGGGACTCAAATATCTACGAGCAGTACTTC.

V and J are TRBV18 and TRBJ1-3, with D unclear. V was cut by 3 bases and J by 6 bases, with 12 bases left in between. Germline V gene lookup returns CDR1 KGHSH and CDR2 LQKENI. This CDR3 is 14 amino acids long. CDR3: CASSPEGTANTIYF. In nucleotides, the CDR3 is TGTGCCAGCTCACCTGAGGGCACAGCAAACACCATATATTTT.

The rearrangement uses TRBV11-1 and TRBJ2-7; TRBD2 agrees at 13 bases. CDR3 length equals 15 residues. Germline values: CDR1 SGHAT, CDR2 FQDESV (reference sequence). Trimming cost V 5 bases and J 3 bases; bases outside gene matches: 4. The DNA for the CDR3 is TGTGCCAGCAGCAAGGGACTAGCGGGAATCTACGAGCAGTACTTC. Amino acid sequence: CASSKGLAGIYEQYF.

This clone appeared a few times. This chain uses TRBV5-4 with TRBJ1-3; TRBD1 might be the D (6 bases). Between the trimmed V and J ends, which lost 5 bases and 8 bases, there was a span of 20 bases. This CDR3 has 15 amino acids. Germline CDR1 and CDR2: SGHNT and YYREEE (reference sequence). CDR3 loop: CASSILGGRRDTIYF. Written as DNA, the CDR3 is TGTGCCAGCAGTATCCTCGGGGGGCGTCGAGACACCATATATTTT.

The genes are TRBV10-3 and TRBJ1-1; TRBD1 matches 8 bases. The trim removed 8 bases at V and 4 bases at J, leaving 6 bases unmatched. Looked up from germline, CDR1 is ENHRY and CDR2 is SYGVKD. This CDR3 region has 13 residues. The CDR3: CAIGTGTGTEAFF. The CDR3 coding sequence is TGTGCCATCGGGACAGGAACGGGCACTGAAGCTTTCTTT.

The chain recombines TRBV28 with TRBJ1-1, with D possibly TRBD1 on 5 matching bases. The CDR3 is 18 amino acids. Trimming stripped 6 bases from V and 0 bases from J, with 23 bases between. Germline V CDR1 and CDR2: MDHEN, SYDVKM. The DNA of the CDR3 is TGTGCCAGCAGACCGGACACTTTTATTACCTTCATGAACACTGAAGCTTTCTTT. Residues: CASRPDTFITFMNTEAFF.

The CDR3 spells CASRLGQGGSGYTF. The CDR3, as DNA: TGTGCCAGCAGATTAGGACAGGGAGGATCGGGCTACACCTTC. The chain is built from TRBV28 and TRBJ1-2; TRBD1 aligns across 8 bases. V lost 6 bases to trimming and J lost 8 bases; unmatched junction nucleotides: 11. The CDR3 length is 14 residues. From germline, CDR1 is MDHEN and CDR2 SYDVKM.

The CDR3 protein is CASSSGLETQYF. The CDR3 region has the DNA TGTGCCAGCAGTTCAGGGCTGGAGACCCAGTACTTC. V and J are TRBV5-4 and TRBJ2-5; a weak D match, TRBD1 (5 bases). The CDR3 is made up of 12 amino acids. V lost 5 bases and J 5 bases, leaving 10 bases between the germline ends. Germline CDR1 and CDR2: SGHNT and YYREEE (reference sequence). Together with reference TRBV5-4 and TRBJ2-5, the CDR3 gives the full variable domain: ETGVTQSPTHLIKTRGQQVTLRCSSQSGHNTVSWYQQALGQGPQFIFQYYREEENGRGNFPPRFSGLQFPNYSSELNVNALELDDSALYLCASSSGLETQYFGPGTRLLVL.

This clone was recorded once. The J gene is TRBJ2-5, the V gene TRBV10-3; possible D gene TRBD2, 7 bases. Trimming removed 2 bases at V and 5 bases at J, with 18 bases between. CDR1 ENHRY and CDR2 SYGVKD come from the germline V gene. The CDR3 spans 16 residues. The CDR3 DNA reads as TGTGCCATCAGTGAGACCTGGGGCAGGGGAGGGGAGACCCAGTACTTC. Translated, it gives CAISETWGRGGETQYF.

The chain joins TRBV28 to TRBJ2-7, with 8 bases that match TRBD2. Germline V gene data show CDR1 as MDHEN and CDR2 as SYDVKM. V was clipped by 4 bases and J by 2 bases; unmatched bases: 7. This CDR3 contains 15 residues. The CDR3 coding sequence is TGTGCCAGCAGTTCTCAGCGGGAGAGCCCCTACGAGCAGTACTTC. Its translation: CASSSQRESPYEQYF.

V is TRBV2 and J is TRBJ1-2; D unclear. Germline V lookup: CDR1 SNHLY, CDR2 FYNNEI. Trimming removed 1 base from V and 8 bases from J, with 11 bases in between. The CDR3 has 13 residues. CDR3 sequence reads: CASSEGLARGYTF. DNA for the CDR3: TGTGCCAGCAGTGAAGGCCTCGCACGGGGCTACACCTTC. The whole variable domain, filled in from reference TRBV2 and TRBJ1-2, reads EPEVTQTPSHQVTQMGQEVILRCVPISNHLYFYWYRQILGQKVEFLVSFYNNEISEKSEIFDDQFSVERPDGSNFTLKIRSTKLEDSAMYFCASSEGLARGYTFGSGTRLTVV.

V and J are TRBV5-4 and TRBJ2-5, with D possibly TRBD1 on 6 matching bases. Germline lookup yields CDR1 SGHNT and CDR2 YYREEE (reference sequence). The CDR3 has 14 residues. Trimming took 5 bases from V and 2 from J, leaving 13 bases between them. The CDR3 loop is CASRPGQLQETQYF. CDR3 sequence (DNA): TGTGCCAGCAGACCTGGACAGTTACAAGAGACCCAGTACTTC.

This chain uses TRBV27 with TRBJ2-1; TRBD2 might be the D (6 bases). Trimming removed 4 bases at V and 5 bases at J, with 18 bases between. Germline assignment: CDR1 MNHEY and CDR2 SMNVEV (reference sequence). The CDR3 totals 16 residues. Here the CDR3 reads CASSYGGERADNEQFF. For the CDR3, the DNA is TGTGCCAGCAGTTATGGTGGCGAGCGGGCAGACAATGAGCAGTTCTTC.

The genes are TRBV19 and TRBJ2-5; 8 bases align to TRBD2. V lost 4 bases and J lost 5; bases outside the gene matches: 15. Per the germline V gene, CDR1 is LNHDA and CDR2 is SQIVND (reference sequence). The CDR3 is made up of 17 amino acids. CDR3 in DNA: TGTGCCAGTAGTACAGGCCCGGGGGGGCCTGTGGGGGAGACCCAGTACTTC. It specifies CASSTGPGGPVGETQYF.